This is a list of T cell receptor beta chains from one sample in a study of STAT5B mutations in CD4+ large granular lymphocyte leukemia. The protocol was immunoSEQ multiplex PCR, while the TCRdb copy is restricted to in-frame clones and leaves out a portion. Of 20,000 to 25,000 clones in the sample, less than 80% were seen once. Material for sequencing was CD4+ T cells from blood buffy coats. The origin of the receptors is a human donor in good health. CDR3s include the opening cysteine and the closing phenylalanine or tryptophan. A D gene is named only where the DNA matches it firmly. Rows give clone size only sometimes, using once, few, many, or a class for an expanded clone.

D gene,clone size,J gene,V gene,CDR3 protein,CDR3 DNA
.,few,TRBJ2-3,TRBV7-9,CASSLRRFRRGRGTDTQYF,TGTGCCAGCAGCTTAAGGCGGTTTCGAAGGGGCCGCGGCACAGATACGCAGTATTTT
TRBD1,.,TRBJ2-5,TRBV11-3,CASSPGGEETQYF,TGTGCCAGCAGCCCAGGGGGCGAAGAGACCCAGTACTTC
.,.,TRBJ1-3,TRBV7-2,CASSLVAGEASGNTIYF,TGTGCCAGCAGCTTAGTGGCAGGGGAGGCCTCTGGAAACACCATATATTTT
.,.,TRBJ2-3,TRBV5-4,CASSLMSQGGGDTQYF,TGTGCCAGCAGCTTGATGTCACAGGGAGGGGGAGATACGCAGTATTTT
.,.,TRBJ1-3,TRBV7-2,CASSSTAGNTIYF,TGTGCCAGCAGCTCGACTGCAGGAAACACCATATATTTT
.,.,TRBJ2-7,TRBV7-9,CASSSLAGSYEQYF,TGTGCCAGCAGCTCCCTGGCGGGGTCCTACGAGCAGTACTTC
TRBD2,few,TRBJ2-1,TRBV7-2,CASSSASGGNEGFF,TGTGCCAGCAGCTCGGCTAGCGGGGGGAACGAAGGCTTCTTC
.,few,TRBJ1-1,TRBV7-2,CASSLVGGMNTEAFF,TGTGCCAGCAGCTTAGTTGGGGGTATGAACACTGAAGCTTTCTTT
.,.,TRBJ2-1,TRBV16,CASSQSSKRQGGFF,TGTGCCAGCAGCCAATCCTCTAAGAGACAGGGAGGGTTCTTC
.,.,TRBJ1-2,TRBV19,CASSTTAGVLNSHYGYTF,TGTGCCAGTAGCACCACCGCAGGAGTCCTTAATTCCCACTATGGCTACACCTTC
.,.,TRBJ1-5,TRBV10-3,CAISSGEAQPQHF,TGTGCCATCAGTTCAGGTGAAGCTCAGCCCCAGCATTTT
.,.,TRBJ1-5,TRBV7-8,CASSLTQGSNQPQHF,TGTGCCAGCAGCTTAACACAGGGTAGTAATCAGCCCCAGCATTTT
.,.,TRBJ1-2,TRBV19,CASGLGGNYGYTF,TGTGCCAGCGGCTTAGGGGGGAACTATGGCTACACCTTC
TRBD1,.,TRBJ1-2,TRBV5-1,CASSLGALRPGQGAQGYTF,TGCGCCAGCAGCTTGGGGGCCCTGAGACCGGGACAGGGGGCACAGGGCTACACCTTC
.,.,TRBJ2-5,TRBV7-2,CASSLEQGGQTQYF,TGTGCCAGCAGCTTAGAGCAGGGGGGGCAGACCCAGTACTTC
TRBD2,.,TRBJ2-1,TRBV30,CAWSSGTSGGDEQFF,TGTGCCTGGAGTTCGGGGACTAGCGGGGGGGATGAGCAGTTCTTC
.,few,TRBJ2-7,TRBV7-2,CASSLGPGDEQYF,TGTGCCAGCAGCTTAGGACCAGGGGACGAGCAGTACTTC